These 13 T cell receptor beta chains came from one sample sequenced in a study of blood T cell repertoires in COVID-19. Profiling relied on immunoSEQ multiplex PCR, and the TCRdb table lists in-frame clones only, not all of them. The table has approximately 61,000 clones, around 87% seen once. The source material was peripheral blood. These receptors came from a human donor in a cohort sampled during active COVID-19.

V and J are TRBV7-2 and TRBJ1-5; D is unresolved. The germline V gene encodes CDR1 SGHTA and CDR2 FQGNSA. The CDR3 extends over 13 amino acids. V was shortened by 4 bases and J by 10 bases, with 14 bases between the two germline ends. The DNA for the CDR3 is TGTGCCAGCAGCTCCTATGAAAAGAAACCCCAGCATTTT. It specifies CASSSYEKKPQHF.

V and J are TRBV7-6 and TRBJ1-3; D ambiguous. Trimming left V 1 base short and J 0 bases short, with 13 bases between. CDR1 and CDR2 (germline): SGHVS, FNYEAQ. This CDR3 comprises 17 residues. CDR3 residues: CASSLGGKFHSGNTIYF. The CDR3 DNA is TGTGCCAGCAGCTTAGGAGGCAAGTTCCACTCTGGAAACACCATATATTTT. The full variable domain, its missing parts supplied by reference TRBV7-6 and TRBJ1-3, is GAGVSQSPRYKVTKRGQDVALRCDPISGHVSLYWYRQALGQGPEFLTYFNYEAQQDKSGLPNDRFSAERPEGSISTLTIQRTEQRDSAMYRCASSLGGKFHSGNTIYFGEGSWLTVV.

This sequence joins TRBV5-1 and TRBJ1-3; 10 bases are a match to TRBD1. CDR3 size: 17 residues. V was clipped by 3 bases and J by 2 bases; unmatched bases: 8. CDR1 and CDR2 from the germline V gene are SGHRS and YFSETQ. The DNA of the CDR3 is TGCGCCAGCAGCTACCTCCCGGGACAGGGGACTGGAAACACCATATATTTT. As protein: CASSYLPGQGTGNTIYF.

DNA for the CDR3: TGTGCCTGGAGTGTAGGACTAGCGGGCCTCAATGAGCAGTTCTTC. Protein product: CAWSVGLAGLNEQFF. The chain links TRBV30 to TRBJ2-1; 11 bases are a match to TRBD2. The CDR3 is 15 residues long. Germline CDR1 GTSNPN, CDR2 SVGIG (reference sequence). Trimming at V came to 0 bases and at J to 6 bases, leaving 4 bases not matched to a gene.

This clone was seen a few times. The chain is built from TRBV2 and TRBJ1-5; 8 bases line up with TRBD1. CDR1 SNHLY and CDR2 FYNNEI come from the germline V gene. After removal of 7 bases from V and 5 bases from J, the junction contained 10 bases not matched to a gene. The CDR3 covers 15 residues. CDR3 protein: CASKLGGQAYQPQHF. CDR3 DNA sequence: TGTGCCAGCAAGCTTGGGGGACAGGCATATCAGCCCCAGCATTTT.

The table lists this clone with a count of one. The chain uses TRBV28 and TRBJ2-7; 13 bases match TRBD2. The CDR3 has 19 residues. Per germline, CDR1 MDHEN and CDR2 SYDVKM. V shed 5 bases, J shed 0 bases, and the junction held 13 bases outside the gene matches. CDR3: CASSRGTSGAIRSSYEQYF. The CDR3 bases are TGTGCCAGCAGTCGCGGGACTAGCGGGGCGATCAGGAGCTCCTACGAGCAGTACTTC.

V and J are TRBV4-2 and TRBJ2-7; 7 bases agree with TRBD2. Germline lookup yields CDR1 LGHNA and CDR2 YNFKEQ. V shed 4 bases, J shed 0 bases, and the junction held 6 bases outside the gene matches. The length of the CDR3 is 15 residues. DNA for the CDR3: TGTGCCAGCAGCCCGCTAGCGGAATTCTCCTACGAGCAGTACTTC. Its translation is CASSPLAEFSYEQYF.

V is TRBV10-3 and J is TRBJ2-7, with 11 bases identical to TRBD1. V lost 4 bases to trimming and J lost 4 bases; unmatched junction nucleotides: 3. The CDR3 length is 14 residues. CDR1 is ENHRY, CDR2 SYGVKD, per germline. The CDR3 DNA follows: TGTGCCATCAGTGGGGGACAGGGGGTATACGAGCAGTACTTC. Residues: CAISGGQGVYEQYF.

The DNA of the CDR3 is TGTGCCAGCAGCCTCTCCGGGACTCGCGAAAAACTGTTTTTT. Translating gives CASSLSGTREKLFF. This chain uses TRBV3-1 (or the pseudogene TRBV3-2) with TRBJ1-4; D is perhaps TRBD1 (5 bases). The CDR3 spans 14 residues. The germline CDR1 and CDR2 sequences are LGHDT and YNNKEL (reference sequence). V gave up 4 bases and J gave up 8 bases, with 14 bases separating them.

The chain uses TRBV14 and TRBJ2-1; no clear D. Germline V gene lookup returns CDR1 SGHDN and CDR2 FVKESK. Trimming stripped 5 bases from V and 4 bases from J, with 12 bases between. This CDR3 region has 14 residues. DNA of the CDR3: TGTGCCAGCAGCTTGACATCCAGTTACAATGAGCAGTTCTTC. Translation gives CASSLTSSYNEQFF.

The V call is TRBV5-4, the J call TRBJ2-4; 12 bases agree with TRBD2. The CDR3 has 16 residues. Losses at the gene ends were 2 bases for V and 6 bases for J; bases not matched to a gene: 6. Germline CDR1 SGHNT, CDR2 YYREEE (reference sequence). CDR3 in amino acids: CASSFGGGLAGNIQYF. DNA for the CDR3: TGTGCCAGCAGCTTTGGGGGGGGACTAGCGGGAAACATTCAGTACTTC.

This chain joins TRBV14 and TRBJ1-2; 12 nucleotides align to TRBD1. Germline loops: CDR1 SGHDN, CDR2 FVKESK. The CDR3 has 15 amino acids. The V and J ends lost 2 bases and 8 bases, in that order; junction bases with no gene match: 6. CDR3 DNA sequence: TGTGCCAGCAGCCAACCGGGACAGGGGGCTTGGGGCTACACCTTC. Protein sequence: CASSQPGQGAWGYTF.

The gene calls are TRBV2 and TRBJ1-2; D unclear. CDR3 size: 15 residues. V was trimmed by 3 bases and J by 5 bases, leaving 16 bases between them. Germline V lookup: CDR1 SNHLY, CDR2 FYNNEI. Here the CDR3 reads CASSDTGGRNYGYTF. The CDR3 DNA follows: TGTGCCAGCAGTGATACCGGAGGACGGAATTATGGCTACACCTTC.